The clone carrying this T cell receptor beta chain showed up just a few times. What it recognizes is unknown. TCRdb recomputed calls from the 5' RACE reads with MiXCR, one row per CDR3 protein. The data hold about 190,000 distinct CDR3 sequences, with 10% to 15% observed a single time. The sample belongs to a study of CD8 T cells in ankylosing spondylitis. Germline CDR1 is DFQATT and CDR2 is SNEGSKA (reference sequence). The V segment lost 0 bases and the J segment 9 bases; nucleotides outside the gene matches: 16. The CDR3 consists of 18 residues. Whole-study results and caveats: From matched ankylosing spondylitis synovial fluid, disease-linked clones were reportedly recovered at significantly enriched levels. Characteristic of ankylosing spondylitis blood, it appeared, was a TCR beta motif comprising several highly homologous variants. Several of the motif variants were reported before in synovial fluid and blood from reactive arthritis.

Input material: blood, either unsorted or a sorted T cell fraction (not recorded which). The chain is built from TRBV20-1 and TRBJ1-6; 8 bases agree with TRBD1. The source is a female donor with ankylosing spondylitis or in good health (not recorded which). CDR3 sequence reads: CSARESRGRPRDGSPLHF. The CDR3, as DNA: TGCAGTGCTAGAGAGTCCAGGGGGCGGCCTCGGGACGGTTCACCCCTCCACTTT.